The next 25 T cell receptor beta chains were all read from a single sample in a study of blood T cells in healthy people across ages (dated by TCRdb to between 2015 and 2016). The library was built by means of 5' RACE. The sequencer listed for this sample is Illumina HiSeq 2500. A second about 6 to 11 cycle PCR used a sample-barcoded 5' primer and a J-beta primer mix. The public reads were run again by TCRdb, first through fastp at Q25 and then through MiXCR, and only productive beta chains were kept. Identical CDR3 proteins give one entry, which carries the most common genes and DNA. The sample profile shows about 380,000 distinct CDR3 sequences; approximately 52% of them were found once. The top ten constitute 51% of the sample. The sequencing input was blood. All receptors derive from a man aged 55 to 70 in good health.

This clonotype has just a few counts. This CDR3 reads CASSKETGEAEQYF. The CDR3 DNA reads as TGTGCCAGCAGCAAAGAAACAGGGGAGGCCGAGCAGTACTTC. The chain joins TRBV21-1 to TRBJ2-7; the table's D call of TRBD1 was not tested on the DNA. TRBV21-1 is assigned pseudogene status. The CDR3 consists of 14 residues.

This clonotype was detected only a few times. V and J are TRBV28 and TRBJ2-7; D is undetermined. The CDR3 extends over 13 amino acids. V was pared by 5 bases and J by 9 bases, with 17 bases between. CDR1 MDHEN and CDR2 SYDVKM come from the germline V gene. The CDR3 DNA sequence: TGTGCCAGCAGTCCGCGTCGAAATCGAGGGCAGTACTTC. Translation: CASSPRRNRGQYF.

The chain combines TRBV10-1 with TRBJ2-1; D perhaps matches TRBD1 (6 bases). The CDR3 is 13 amino acids. V was pared by 2 bases and J by 10 bases, with 12 bases between. Germline CDR1 is WNHNN and CDR2 is SYGVQD (reference sequence). CDR3: CASSETSGTEQFF. The DNA of the CDR3 is TGCGCCAGCAGTGAGACCTCCGGGACAGAGCAGTTCTTC.

The gene calls are TRBV24-1 and TRBJ2-1, with 8 bases fitting TRBD2. The CDR3 loop spans 13 amino acids. Germline CDR1 KGHDR, CDR2 SFDVKD. Trimming cost V 0 bases and J 15 bases; bases outside gene matches: 6. The CDR3 bases are TGTGCCACCAGTGATTTGCCCGGGACTAGTAGGTTCTTC. It encodes CATSDLPGTSRFF.

This clonotype showed up just a few times. This chain uses TRBV5-1 with TRBJ2-5; 7 bases line up with TRBD2. From germline, CDR1 is SGHRS and CDR2 YFSETQ. V lost 5 bases, J lost 5 bases, and 12 bases stayed unmatched. This CDR3 has 15 amino acids. The CDR3 loop reads CASRFRAGRQETQYF. Written as DNA, the CDR3 is TGCGCCAGCAGGTTTCGAGCGGGACGACAGGAGACCCAGTACTTC. The full variable domain, its missing parts supplied by reference TRBV5-1 and TRBJ2-5, is KAGVTQTPRYLIKTRGQQVTLSCSPISGHRSVSWYQQTPGQGLQFLFEYFSETQRNKGNFPGRFSGRQFSNSRSEMNVSTLELGDSALYLCASRFRAGRQETQYFGPGTRLLVL.

The V and J genes are TRBV20-1 and TRBJ2-1, with TRBD2 matching over 13 bases. CDR1 is DFQATT and CDR2 is SNEGSKA in the germline V gene (reference sequence). V was pared by 5 bases and J by 4 bases, with 8 bases of the junction left unmatched. The CDR3 is made up of 16 amino acids. This CDR3 reads CSAPGLAGADYNEQFF. Here the CDR3 DNA reads TGCAGTGCTCCCGGACTAGCGGGGGCCGATTACAATGAGCAGTTCTTC.

This chain links TRBV28 with TRBJ2-7; TRBD2 might be the D (6 bases). Germline values: CDR1 MDHEN, CDR2 SYDVKM. V was pared by 5 bases and J by 7 bases, with 15 bases between. CDR3 size: 13 residues. For the CDR3, the DNA is TGTGCCAGCAGTGTTGGGGGGATGCGGGAGCAGTACTTC. It is translated as CASSVGGMREQYF.

This clonotype came up once. This chain uses TRBV2 with TRBJ2-7; 9 bases align to TRBD2. The J call is in doubt because the DNA end fits TRBJ2-5 better. CDR1 and CDR2 (germline): SNHLY, FYNNEI. The CDR3 has 15 residues. CDR3 coding DNA: TGTGCCAGCAGTTCACCGGCGGGGGGGCGAAAGACCCAGTACTTC. Encoded protein: CASSSPAGGRKTQYF.

This clonotype occurred a few times. The chain joins TRBV27 to TRBJ1-4, with unresolved D. V lost 3 bases and J 7 bases, leaving 12 bases between the germline ends. CDR1 is MNHEY, CDR2 SMNVEV, per germline (reference sequence). The CDR3 consists of 14 residues. The CDR3 DNA is TGTGCCAGCAGTTTTGGTAGGGCTACTGAAAAACTGTTTTTT. This translates into CASSFGRATEKLFF.

This clonotype has a count of ten or more. Just one base apart from a much larger clone, this may be a read error. The chain is built from TRBV12-3 or TRBV12-4 and TRBJ2-5; TRBD2 might be the D (6 bases). The V end lost 2 bases, the J end lost 11 bases, and 15 bases lay between the germline ends. The CDR3 runs to 13 residues. The DNA of the CDR3 is TGTGCCAGCAGTTTAAGGGGCGGGAATGAGCAGTACTTC. Translation: CASSLRGGNEQYF.

The V call is TRBV6-2 or TRBV6-3, the J call TRBJ2-5; TRBD2 agrees at 13 bases. CDR3 size: 15 residues. The germline V gene has CDR1 MNHEY and CDR2 SVGEGT. Germline trimming cut 7 bases from V and 11 bases from J; bases unmatched to any gene: 13. CDR3 residues: CASIPGLAGYNEQYF. CDR3 bases: TGTGCCAGCATTCCGGGACTAGCGGGATACAATGAGCAGTACTTC.

About this clonotype itself: Just one base apart from a much larger clone, this may be a read error. J is TRBJ1-6 and V is TRBV27; D is unresolved. This CDR3 is built from 12 residues. Germline V CDR1 and CDR2: MNHEY, SMNVEV (reference sequence). V was shortened by 5 bases and J by 14 bases, with 13 bases between the two germline ends. The CDR3, as DNA: TGTGCCAGCAGTCAAGGGTGGTCATCCCTCCACTTT. Its translation: CASSQGWSSLHF.

The rearrangement uses TRBV5-1 and TRBJ2-5; D remains ambiguous. The CDR3 is 13 residues long. Trimming pared 7 bases from V and 0 bases from J, leaving 10 bases between. Germline V gene data show CDR1 as SGHRS and CDR2 as YFSETQ. The CDR3 region has the DNA TGCGCCAGCGGATCGGTGGACCAAGAGACCCAGTACTTC. It is translated as CASGSVDQETQYF.

This clonotype has a count of ten or more. This chain connects TRBV29-1 to TRBJ2-7, with D perhaps matching TRBD1 or TRBD2 (6 bases each). Trimming shortened V by 6 bases and J by 6 bases, and 15 bases separated the two germline ends. This CDR3 comprises 12 residues. CDR1 SQVTM and CDR2 ANQGSEA come from the germline V gene. Written as DNA, the CDR3 is TGCAGCGTCAGGGGCGGAGGGGCCGAGCAGTACTTC. Translated: CSVRGGGAEQYF.

The V gene is TRBV20-1, the J gene TRBJ2-1; no clear D gene. The CDR3 is 11 amino acids. Germline CDR1 is DFQATT and CDR2 is SNEGSKA (reference sequence). V was shortened by 4 bases and J by 9 bases, with 10 bases between the two germline ends. DNA for the CDR3: TGCAGTGCTACTCTCTCGTCTGAGCAGTTCTTC. Its protein product is CSATLSSEQFF.

The chain recombines TRBV10-3 with TRBJ2-3; D is undetermined. This CDR3 spans 13 amino acids. The V and J ends lost 11 bases and 2 bases respectively, with 14 bases between them. CDR1 is ENHRY and CDR2 is SYGVKD in the germline V gene. Here the CDR3 DNA reads TGTGCCCTCGGAGACGGTTTCACAGATACGCAGTATTTT. This gives the protein CALGDGFTDTQYF.

CDR3 nucleotides: TGCGCCAGCAGACTGGGGGAAGGGGGCGAAGGGAACATTCAGTACTTC. Its protein product is CASRLGEGGEGNIQYF. The J gene is TRBJ2-4, the V gene TRBV5-1, with 7 positions matching TRBD1. The CDR3 totals 16 residues. CDR1 is SGHRS and CDR2 is YFSETQ in the germline V gene. Trimming removed 5 bases from V and 7 bases from J; junction bases left unmatched: 15.

The chain recombines TRBV7-2 with TRBJ2-7; 8 nucleotides match TRBD2. CDR1 is SGHTA and CDR2 is FQGNSA in the germline V gene. Trimming at V came to 8 bases and at J to 5 bases, leaving 14 bases not matched to a gene. The CDR3 totals 15 residues. The CDR3 region is CASGRGPGGGNEQYF. In nucleotides, the CDR3 is TGTGCCAGCGGCCGGGGGCCGGGGGGGGGTAACGAGCAGTACTTC.

The DNA of the CDR3 is TGTGCCAGCAGTTACTCGTGGACGGATGACTACGAGCAGTACTTC. Encoded protein: CASSYSWTDDYEQYF. The rearrangement uses TRBV28 and TRBJ2-7; no reliable D call. The CDR3 is 15 residues long. V was shortened by 4 bases and J by 3 bases, with 16 bases between the two germline ends. Germline assignment: CDR1 MDHEN and CDR2 SYDVKM.

The J gene is TRBJ2-1, the V gene TRBV6-2 or TRBV6-3; 8 bases map to TRBD1. The CDR3 length is 16 residues. Germline trimming cut 6 bases from V and 3 bases from J; bases unmatched to any gene: 10. The germline V gene encodes CDR1 MNHEY and CDR2 SVGEGT. The CDR3 sequence is CASSLRRGTGYNEQFF. The CDR3 bases are TGTGCCAGCAGCCTACGGAGGGGGACAGGCTACAATGAGCAGTTCTTC.

The V gene is TRBV9, the J gene TRBJ2-3; 10 nucleotides line up with TRBD2. From germline, CDR1 is SGDLS and CDR2 YYNGEE. The CDR3 has 17 residues. V lost 4 bases and J lost 3; bases outside the gene matches: 11. The CDR3 is CASSTRLAGLKTDTQYF. In DNA form, the CDR3 reads TGTGCCAGCAGCACACGACTAGCGGGCCTGAAAACAGATACGCAGTATTTT.

V usage is TRBV4-3 and J usage is TRBJ2-3; D gene uncertain. V was trimmed by 0 bases and J by 6 bases, leaving 4 bases between them. CDR3 length: 12 amino acids. The V gene's germline CDR1 is LGHNA and CDR2 YSLEER. CDR3 nucleotide sequence: TGCGCCAGCAGCCAAGATTGGGATACGCAGTATTTT. Translation: CASSQDWDTQYF.

V usage is TRBV20-1 and J usage is TRBJ2-3; D gene uncertain. CDR3 length: 15 residues. The V end lost 3 bases, the J end lost 0 bases, and 13 bases lay between the germline ends. CDR1 and CDR2 from the germline V gene are DFQATT and SNEGSKA (reference sequence). CDR3 loop: CSASDWGLSTDTQYF. The CDR3 coding sequence is TGCAGTGCTAGCGACTGGGGATTAAGCACAGATACGCAGTATTTT.

The chain employs TRBV28 and TRBJ2-5; the D is unclear. Trimming cost V 7 bases and J 11 bases, with 14 bases left between them. Germline assignment: CDR1 MDHEN and CDR2 SYDVKM. The CDR3 covers 11 residues. Written as DNA, the CDR3 is TGTGCCAGCACCTTAAACAATGAGCAGTACTTC. This translates into CASTLNNEQYF.

A few counts support this clonotype. The gene calls are TRBV7-9 and TRBJ1-2; D might be TRBD1 (5 bases). This CDR3 spans 13 amino acids. Trimming took 5 bases from V and 2 from J, leaving 9 bases between them. Germline V gene sequence: CDR1 SEHNR, CDR2 FQNEAQ (reference sequence). CDR3 nucleotides: TGTGCCAGCAGCCCGGACACCAACTATGGCTACACCTTC. Translation: CASSPDTNYGYTF.